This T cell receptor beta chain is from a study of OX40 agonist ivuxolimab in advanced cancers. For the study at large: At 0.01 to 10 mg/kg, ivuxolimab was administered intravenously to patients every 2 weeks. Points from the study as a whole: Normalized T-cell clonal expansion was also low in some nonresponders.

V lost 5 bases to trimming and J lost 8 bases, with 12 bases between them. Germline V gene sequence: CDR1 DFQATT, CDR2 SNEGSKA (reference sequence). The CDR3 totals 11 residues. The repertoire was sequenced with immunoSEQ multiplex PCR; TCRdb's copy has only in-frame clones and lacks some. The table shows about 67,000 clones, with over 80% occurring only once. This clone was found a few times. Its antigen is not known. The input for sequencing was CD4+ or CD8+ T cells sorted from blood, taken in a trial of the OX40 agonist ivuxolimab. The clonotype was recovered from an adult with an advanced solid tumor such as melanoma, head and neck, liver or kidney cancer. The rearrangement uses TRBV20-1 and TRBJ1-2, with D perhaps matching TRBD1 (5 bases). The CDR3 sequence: CSAWGVVGYTF. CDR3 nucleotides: TGCAGTGCTTGGGGGGTTGTAGGCTACACCTTC.